These 3 T cell receptor beta chains share one sample of origin, sequenced in a study of blood T cell repertoires in COVID-19. Sequencing was performed with immunoSEQ multiplex PCR; in TCRdb, only in-frame clones are kept and a portion is missing. The sample yields 400,000 or so clones, roughly nine tenths seen once. Source material: PBMCs or T cells enriched from blood (not recorded which). The receptor source for this set is a man younger than 40 who had recovered from COVID-19.

The chain couples TRBV4-1 to TRBJ1-2; unclear D gene. CDR1 and CDR2 from the germline V gene are MGHRA and YSYEKL. The CDR3 spans 15 residues. Trimming took off 1 base at V and 2 bases at J, with 11 bases between the two ends. In nucleotides, the CDR3 is TGCGCCAGCAGCCAAGCCCCCCCGGGGAACTATGGCTACACCTTC. This translates into CASSQAPPGNYGYTF.

The chain recombines TRBV4-1 with TRBJ2-7, with 7 bases matching TRBD2. The CDR3 has 15 amino acids. CDR1 and CDR2 from the germline V gene are MGHRA and YSYEKL. V shed 1 base and J 5 bases; nucleotides not matched to a gene: 8. CDR3 in amino acids: CASSQAAGETHEQYF. CDR3 in DNA: TGCGCCAGCAGCCAAGCGGCGGGAGAAACCCACGAGCAGTACTTC.

V and J are TRBV11-2 and TRBJ1-2, with D hard to call. The CDR3 consists of 14 residues. V dropped 5 bases and J dropped 7 bases, with 17 bases sitting between them. The germline CDR1 and CDR2 sequences are SGHAT and FQNNGV. The CDR3 DNA sequence: TGTGCCAGCAGCCTGAAATACCCAGGTGGTGGCTACACCTTC. Translation gives CASSLKYPGGGYTF.